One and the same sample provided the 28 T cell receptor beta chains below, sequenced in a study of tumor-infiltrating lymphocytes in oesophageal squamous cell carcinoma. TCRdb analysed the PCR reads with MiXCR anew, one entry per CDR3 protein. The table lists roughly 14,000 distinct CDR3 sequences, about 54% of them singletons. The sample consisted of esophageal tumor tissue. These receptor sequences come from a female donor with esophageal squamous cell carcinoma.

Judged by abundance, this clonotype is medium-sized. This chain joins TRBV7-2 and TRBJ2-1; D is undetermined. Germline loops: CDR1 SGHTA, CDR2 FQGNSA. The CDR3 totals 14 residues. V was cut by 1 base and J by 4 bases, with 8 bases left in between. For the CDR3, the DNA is TGTGCCAGCAGCTTAGTGCTTCTATACAATGAGCAGTTCTTC. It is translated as CASSLVLLYNEQFF.

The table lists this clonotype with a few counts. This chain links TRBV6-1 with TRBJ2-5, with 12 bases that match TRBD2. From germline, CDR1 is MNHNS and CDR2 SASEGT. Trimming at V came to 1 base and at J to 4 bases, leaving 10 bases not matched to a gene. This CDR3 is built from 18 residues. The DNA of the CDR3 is TGTGCCAGCAGTGAAGGGTTCCTAGCGGGAGGGCCTCGAGAGACCCAGTACTTC. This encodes CASSEGFLAGGPRETQYF.

As DNA, the CDR3 is TGTGCCAGCAGCTGGAACAGGTCCCCTTCGCAGTATTTT. This encodes CASSWNRSPSQYF. The chain carries TRBV5-2 and TRBJ2-3; TRBD1, as called in the table, went unchecked against the DNA. TRBV5-2 is assigned pseudogene status. There are 13 residues in the CDR3.

The CDR3 reads CASIGTGGKNYEQYF. In DNA, the CDR3 is TGTGCCAGCATCGGAACAGGGGGCAAAAACTACGAGCAGTACTTC. J is TRBJ2-1 and V is TRBV6-6; 9 bases match TRBD1. The J call may be incorrect, as the DNA end agrees better with TRBJ2-7. This CDR3 is built from 15 residues. The V gene's germline CDR1 is MNHNY and CDR2 SVGAGI (reference sequence).

In nucleotides, the CDR3 is TGTGCCAGCAGCTTAGGCCTAGGGGGCTACCTTTACAATGAGCAGTTCTTC. Amino acid sequence: CASSLGLGGYLYNEQFF. The chain couples TRBV11-3 to TRBJ2-4, with TRBD1 identical over 7 bases. The J call is in doubt because the DNA end fits TRBJ2-1 better. Germline CDR1 SGHNT, CDR2 YENEEA. The CDR3 covers 17 residues.

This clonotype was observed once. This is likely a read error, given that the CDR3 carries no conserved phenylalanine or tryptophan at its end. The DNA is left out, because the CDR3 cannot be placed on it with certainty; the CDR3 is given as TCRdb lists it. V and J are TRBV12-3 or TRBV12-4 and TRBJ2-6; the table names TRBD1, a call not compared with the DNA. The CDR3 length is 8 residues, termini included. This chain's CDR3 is CASSLRRT.

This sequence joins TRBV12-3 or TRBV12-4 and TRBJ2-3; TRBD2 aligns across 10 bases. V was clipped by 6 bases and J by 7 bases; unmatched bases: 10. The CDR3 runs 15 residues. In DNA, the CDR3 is TGTGCCAGCAGCCCGTCTAGCGGGAGTATGAATACGCAGTATTTT. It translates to CASSPSSGSMNTQYF.

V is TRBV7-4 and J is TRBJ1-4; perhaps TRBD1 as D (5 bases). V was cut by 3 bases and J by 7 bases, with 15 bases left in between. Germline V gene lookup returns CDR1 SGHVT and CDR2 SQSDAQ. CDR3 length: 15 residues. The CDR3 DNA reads TGTGCCAGCAGCTTTGGGTCCGCGGGGGGTGAAAAACTGTTTTTT. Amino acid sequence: CASSFGSAGGEKLFF.

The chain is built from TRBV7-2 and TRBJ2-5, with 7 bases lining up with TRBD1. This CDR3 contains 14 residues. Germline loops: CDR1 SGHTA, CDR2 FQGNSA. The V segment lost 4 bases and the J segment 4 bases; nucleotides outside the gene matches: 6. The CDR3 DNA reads TGTGCCAGCAGCTCATTACAGGGGCTAGAGACCCAGTACTTC. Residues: CASSSLQGLETQYF. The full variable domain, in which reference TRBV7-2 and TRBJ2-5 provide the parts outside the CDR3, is GAGVSQSPSNKVTEKGKDVELRCDPISGHTALYWYRQSLGQGLEFLIYFQGNSAPDKSGLPSDRFSAERTGGSVSTLTIQRTQQEDSAVYLCASSSLQGLETQYFGPGTRLLVL.

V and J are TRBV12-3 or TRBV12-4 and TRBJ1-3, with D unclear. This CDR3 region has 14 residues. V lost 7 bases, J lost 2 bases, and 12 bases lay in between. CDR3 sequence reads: CASNPSGTGNTIYF. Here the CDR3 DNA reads TGTGCCAGCAACCCGTCGGGAACTGGAAACACCATATATTTT.

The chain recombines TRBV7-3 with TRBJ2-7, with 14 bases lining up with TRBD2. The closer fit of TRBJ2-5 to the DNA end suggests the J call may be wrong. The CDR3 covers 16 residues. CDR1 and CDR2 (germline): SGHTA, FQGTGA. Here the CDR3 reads CASSLLGLAGAETQYF. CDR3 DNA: TGTGCCAGCAGCTTATTGGGACTAGCGGGAGCGGAGACCCAGTACTTC.

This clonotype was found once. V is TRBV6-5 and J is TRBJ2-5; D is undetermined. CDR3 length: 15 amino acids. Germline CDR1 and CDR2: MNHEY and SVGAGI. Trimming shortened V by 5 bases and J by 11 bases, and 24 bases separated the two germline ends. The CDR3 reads CASSEKGGFYNEQYF. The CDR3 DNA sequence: TGTGCCAGCAGTGAAAAAGGTGGGTTCTACAATGAGCAGTACTTC.

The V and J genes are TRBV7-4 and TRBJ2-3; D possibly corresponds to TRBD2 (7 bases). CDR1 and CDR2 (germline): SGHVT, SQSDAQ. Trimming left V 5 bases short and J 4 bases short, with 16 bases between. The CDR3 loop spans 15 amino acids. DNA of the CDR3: TGTGCCAGCAGCGGGAGGAGGGGGGGCCCAGATACGCAGTATTTT. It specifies CASSGRRGGPDTQYF.

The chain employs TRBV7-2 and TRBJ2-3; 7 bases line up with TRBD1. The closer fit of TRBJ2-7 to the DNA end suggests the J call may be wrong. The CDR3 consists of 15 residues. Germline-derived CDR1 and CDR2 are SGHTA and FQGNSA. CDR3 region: CASSLIRGTMREQYF. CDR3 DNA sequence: TGTGCCAGCAGCTTAATCAGGGGGACCATGCGCGAGCAGTACTTC.

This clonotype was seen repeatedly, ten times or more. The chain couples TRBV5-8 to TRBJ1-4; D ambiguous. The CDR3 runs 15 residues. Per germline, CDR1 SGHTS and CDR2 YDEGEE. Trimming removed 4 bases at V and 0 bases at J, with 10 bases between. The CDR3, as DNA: TGTGCCAGCAGCAGAAGACTTGCAACTAATGAAAAACTGTTTTTT. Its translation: CASSRRLATNEKLFF.

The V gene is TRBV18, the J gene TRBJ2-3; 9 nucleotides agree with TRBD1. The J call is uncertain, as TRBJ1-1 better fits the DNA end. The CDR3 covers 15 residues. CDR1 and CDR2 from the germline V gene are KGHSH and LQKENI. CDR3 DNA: TGTGCCAGCTCACCCTCCGGGACAGGGCGGACTGAAGCTTTCTTT. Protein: CASSPSGTGRTEAFF.

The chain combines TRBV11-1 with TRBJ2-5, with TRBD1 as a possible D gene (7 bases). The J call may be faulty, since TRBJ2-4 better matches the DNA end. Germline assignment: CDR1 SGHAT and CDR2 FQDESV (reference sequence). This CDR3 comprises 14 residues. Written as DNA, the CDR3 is TGTGCCAGCAGCTTCAGGGGGACTTTAAACATTCAGTACTTC. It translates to CASSFRGTLNIQYF.

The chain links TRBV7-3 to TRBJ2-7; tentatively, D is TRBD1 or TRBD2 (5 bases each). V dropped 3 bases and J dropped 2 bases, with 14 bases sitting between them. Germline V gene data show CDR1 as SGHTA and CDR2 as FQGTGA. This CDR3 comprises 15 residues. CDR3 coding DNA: TGTGCCAGCAGCTTGACCGGGACGGGAACCTACGAGCAGTACTTC. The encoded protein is CASSLTGTGTYEQYF.

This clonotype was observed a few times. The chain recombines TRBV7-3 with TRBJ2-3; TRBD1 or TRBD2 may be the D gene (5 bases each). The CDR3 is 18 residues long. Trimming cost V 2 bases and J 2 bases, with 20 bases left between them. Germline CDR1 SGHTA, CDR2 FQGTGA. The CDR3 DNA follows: TGTGCCAGCAGCTTAGAGTGGGGAGTGGGGCAGGCCACAGATACGCAGTATTTT. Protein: CASSLEWGVGQATDTQYF.

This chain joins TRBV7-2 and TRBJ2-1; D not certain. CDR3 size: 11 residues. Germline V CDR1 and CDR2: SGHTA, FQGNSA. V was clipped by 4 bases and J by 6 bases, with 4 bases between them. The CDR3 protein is CASSSLNEQFF. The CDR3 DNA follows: TGTGCCAGCAGCTCTCTCAATGAGCAGTTCTTC. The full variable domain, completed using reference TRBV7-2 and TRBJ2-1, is GAGVSQSPSNKVTEKGKDVELRCDPISGHTALYWYRQSLGQGLEFLIYFQGNSAPDKSGLPSDRFSAERTGGSVSTLTIQRTQQEDSAVYLCASSSLNEQFFGPGTRLTVL.

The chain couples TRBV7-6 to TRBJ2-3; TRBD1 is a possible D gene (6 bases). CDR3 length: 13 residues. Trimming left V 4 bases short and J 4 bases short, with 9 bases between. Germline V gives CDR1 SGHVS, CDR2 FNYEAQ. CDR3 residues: CASSSQGPDTQYF. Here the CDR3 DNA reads TGTGCCAGCAGCTCACAGGGTCCAGATACGCAGTATTTT.

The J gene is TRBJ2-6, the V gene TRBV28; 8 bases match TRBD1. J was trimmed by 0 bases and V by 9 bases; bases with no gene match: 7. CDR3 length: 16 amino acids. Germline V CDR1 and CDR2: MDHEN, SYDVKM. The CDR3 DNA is TGTGCCAGTGGGGACAGGAGGGGCTCTGGGGCCAACGTCCTGACTTTC. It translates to CASGDRRGSGANVLTF.

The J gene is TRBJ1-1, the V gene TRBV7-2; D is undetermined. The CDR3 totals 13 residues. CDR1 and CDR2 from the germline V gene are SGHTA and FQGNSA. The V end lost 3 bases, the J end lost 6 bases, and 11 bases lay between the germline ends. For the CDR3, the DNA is TGTGCCAGCAGCTTCCCGCCCCGACCTGAAGCTTTCTTT. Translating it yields CASSFPPRPEAFF.

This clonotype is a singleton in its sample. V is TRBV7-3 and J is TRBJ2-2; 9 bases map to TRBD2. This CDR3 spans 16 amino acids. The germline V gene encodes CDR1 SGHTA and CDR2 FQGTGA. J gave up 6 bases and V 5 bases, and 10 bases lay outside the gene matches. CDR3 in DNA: TGTGCCAGCAGCCCTCGGGCGGGACTAGCTTCCGGGGAGCTGTTTTTT. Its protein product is CASSPRAGLASGELFF.

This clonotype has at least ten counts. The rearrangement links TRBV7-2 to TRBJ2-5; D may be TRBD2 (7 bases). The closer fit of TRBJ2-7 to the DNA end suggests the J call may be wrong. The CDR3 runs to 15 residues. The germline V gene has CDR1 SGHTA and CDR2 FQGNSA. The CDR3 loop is CASSPFEGGPYEQYF. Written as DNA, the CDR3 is TGTGCCAGCAGCCCCTTCGAGGGGGGGCCGTACGAGCAGTACTTC.

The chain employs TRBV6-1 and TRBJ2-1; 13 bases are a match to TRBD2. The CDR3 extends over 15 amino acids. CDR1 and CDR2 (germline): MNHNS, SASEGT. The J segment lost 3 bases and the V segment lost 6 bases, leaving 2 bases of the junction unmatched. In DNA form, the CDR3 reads TGTGCCAGCAGCGGGACTAGCGGGGACTACAATGAGCAGTTCTTC. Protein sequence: CASSGTSGDYNEQFF.

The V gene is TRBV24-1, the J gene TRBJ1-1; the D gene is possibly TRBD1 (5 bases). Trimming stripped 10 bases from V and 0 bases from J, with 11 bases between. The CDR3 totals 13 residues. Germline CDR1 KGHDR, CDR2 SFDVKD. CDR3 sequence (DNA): TGTGCCACTCGGGGCCGACTGAACACTGAAGCTTTCTTT. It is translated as CATRGRLNTEAFF.

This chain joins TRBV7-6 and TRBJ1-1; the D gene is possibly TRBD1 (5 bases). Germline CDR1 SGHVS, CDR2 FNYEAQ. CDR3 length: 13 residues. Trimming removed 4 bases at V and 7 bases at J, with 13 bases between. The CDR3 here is CASSWVEQGEAFF. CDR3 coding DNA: TGTGCCAGCAGCTGGGTTGAGCAGGGTGAAGCTTTCTTT.